This TCR beta chain was retrieved from a study of OX40 agonist ivuxolimab in advanced cancers. Background on the whole study: Ivuxolimab was a fully human IgG2 agonistic monoclonal antibody targeting the costimulatory receptor OX40 (CD134). Intravenous ivuxolimab was administered to patients every 2 weeks at six dose levels: 0.01, 0.1, 0.3, 1.5, 3 and 10 mg/kg. Of the approximately 50 dose-escalation patients, hepatocellular carcinoma was present in some 19, melanoma in around 15, renal cell carcinoma in 9 and head and neck cancer in 9. In the dose-escalation cohort, 70% to 90% of patients were male, and the mean age was 60 years with a range of roughly 20 to 79. Prior anti-PD-1, anti-PD-L1 or anti-CTLA-4 therapy was permitted, and 40% to 50% of dose-escalation patients had received checkpoint inhibitors. Three dose-escalation patients achieved partial responses, one with hepatocellular carcinoma and two with cutaneous melanoma. Peripheral TCRbeta sequencing was intended to test whether TCR sequence diversity was altered and clonal T-cell expansion was caused by ivuxolimab. The paper describes the monotherapy dose-escalation part (N ≈ 50 patients) of the phase I trial of ivuxolimab.

What the authors observed across the whole study: After ivuxolimab, expanded clones were on average more numerous among CD8+ T cells than among CD4+ T cells. Clonal expansion of both CD4+ and CD8+ blood T cells was observed from baseline to week 6 at doses 0.1 to 3.0 mg/kg. Low levels of normalized T-cell clonal expansion were also shown by some nonresponding patients. Which antigens the clonally expanded peripheral T cells were specific for was not determined. In the 0.1-3.0 mg/kg groups, partial responders were among the patients with the lowest normalized peripheral clonal expansion, particularly in CD8+ T cells.

V loses 3 bases of germline sequence and J loses 5 bases, and the interval between the two ends is 19 bases. CDR3 length: 17 amino acids, cysteine to phenylalanine. Only CDR3 DNA is held: 51 bases, read in frame from base 1. For CDR1 and CDR2, the germline V gene lists MGHRA and YSYEKL. Comments on this clone: No antigen is known for it. Base quality data are lacking; no much larger clone is found one base away.

For sequencing of the TCRbeta CDR3 region, genomic DNA was extracted from the sorted cells. The immunoSEQ Assay was used for sequencing of TCRbeta CDR3 regions. The clones in this table, taken by TCRdb from immuneACCESS, are in-frame only. Not every clone is retained; where verified, under half of the shortfall comes from an unresolved V gene, and the cause of the rest is unknown. In this sample the table shows approximately 52,000 clones, roughly 94% of which occur a single time. The ten top clones hold approximately 12% of the sample. The trial excluded patients who had a history of autoimmune disease or who were on systemic immunosuppression. Peripheral blood for TCR sequencing was drawn from every dose cohort at baseline, at cycle 4 day 1 and at cycle 7 day 1. Samples came from an open-label, multicenter, first-in-human phase I dose-escalation trial of ivuxolimab. Adults with locally advanced or metastatic head and neck squamous cell, hepatocellular, melanoma or renal cell carcinoma were enrolled in the trial. Before TCR sequencing, CD4+ and CD8+ T cells were separately sorted from peripheral blood.

The source was CD4+ or CD8+ T cells sorted from blood, collected in a trial of the OX40 agonist ivuxolimab. The TCR originated in an adult with an advanced solid tumor such as melanoma, head and neck, liver or kidney cancer. This receptor chain uses TRBV4-1 and TRBJ2-2, and perhaps TRBD1 as D gene, on 5 matching bases. The DNA is as follows: TGCGCCAGCAGCCAGACACAGGAGAGAGGAGAAACCGGGGAGCTGTTTTTT. Its protein reads: CASSQTQERGETGELFF.